This T cell receptor beta chain emerged from a study of beta chain features in type 1 diabetes. Findings and caveats of the study: Cells with high TCR expression could be over-represented by cDNA sequencing. Patients with Type 1 diabetes showed moderately but significantly shorter TCRB CDR3s in all four CD4+ subsets.

Expressed TCRB transcripts were sequenced because the entire RNA isolate underwent reverse transcription. Generated by immunoSEQ multiplex PCR, the TCRdb table keeps only in-frame clones and is missing some. The sample carries about 270,000 clones, roughly an eighth recorded once. With 4 bases removed from V and 10 bases from J, the gap between germline ends came to 20 bases. This CDR3 comprises 14 residues. The germline V gene has CDR1 SEHNR and CDR2 FQNEAQ (reference sequence). On this clone itself: The antigen remains undetermined.

The rearrangement joins TRBV7-9 to TRBJ2-7, with D maybe TRBD2 (5 bases). The sequence was collected from a man younger than 40 with type 1 diabetes. Sequencing was done on a sample of naive CD4+ T cells from blood. CDR3 loop: CASSSQIGITPQYF. CDR3 bases: TGTGCCAGCAGCTCCCAAATCGGGATCACACCCCAGTACTTC.